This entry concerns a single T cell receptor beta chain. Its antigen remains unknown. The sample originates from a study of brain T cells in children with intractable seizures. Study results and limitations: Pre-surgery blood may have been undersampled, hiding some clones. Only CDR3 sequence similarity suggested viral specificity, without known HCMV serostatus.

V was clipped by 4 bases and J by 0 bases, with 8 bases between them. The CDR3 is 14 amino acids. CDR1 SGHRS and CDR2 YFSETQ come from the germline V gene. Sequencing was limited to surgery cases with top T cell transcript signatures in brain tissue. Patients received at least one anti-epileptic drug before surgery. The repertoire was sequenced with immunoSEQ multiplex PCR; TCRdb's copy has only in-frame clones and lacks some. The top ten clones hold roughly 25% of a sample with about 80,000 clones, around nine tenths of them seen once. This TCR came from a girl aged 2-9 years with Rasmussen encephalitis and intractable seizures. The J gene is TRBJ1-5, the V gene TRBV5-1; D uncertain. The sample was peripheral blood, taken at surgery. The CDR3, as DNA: TGCGCCAGCAGCCCGGACGGTAGCAATCAGCCCCAGCATTTT. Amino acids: CASSPDGSNQPQHF.